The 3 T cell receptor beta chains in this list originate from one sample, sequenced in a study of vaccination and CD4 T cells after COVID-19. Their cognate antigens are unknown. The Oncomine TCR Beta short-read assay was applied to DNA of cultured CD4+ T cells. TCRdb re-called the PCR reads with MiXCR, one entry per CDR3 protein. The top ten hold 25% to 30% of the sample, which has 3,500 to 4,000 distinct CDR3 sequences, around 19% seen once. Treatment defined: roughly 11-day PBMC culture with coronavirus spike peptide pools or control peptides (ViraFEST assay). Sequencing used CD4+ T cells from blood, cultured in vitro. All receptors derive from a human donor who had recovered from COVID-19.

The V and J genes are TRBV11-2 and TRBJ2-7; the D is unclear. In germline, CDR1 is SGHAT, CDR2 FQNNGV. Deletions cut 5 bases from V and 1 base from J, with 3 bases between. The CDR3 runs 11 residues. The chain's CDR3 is CASSVSYEQYF. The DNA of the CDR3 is TGTGCCAGCAGCGTTTCCTACGAGCAGTACTTC.

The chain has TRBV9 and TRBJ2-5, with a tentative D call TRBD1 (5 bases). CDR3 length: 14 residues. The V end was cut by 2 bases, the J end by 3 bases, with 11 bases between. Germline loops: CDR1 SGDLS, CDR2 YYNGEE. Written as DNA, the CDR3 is TGTGCCAGCAGCGTGGGGCCGTTCGAAGAGACCCAGTACTTC. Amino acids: CASSVGPFEETQYF.

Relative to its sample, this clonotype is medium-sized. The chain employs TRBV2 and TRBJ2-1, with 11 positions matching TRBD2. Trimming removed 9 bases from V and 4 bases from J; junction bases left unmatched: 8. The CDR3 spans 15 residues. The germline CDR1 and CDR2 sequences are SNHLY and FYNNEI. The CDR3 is CARDKTSGVYNEQFF. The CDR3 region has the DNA TGTGCCAGGGATAAGACTAGCGGGGTTTACAATGAGCAGTTCTTC.